Listed below are T cell receptor beta chains from one sample, sequenced in a study of blood T cells in healthy people across ages. MiXCR was run by TCRdb on the 5' RACE reads, yielding one entry per CDR3 protein. The sample lists some 920,000 distinct CDR3 sequences; approximately 50% were seen once. The sample was blood. The receptors come from a woman aged 55-69 years in good health. CDR3s include the opening cysteine and the closing phenylalanine or tryptophan. Each record gives: CDR3 protein, CDR3 DNA, D gene, clone size, V gene, J gene. The D gene is left open where the match is weak. Size values are once, few and many counts, or a class for expanded clones, and some rows have none.

CSVELARSYNEQFF	TGCAGCGTTGAGCTAGCCCGTTCCTACAATGAGCAGTTCTTC	NA	NA	TRBV29-1	TRBJ2-1
CASSFSGIDTDTQYF	TGTGCCAGCTCATTCAGCGGGATCGACACAGATACGCAGTATTTT	TRBD2	few	TRBV18	TRBJ2-3
CSARGAREGNFEQYF	TGCAGTGCTAGAGGAGCACGGGAGGGCAACTTCGAGCAGTACTTC	TRBD2	NA	TRBV20-1	TRBJ2-7
CASSPLRERTGELFF	TGCGCCAGCAGCCCCCTCCGGGAGAGGACCGGGGAGCTGTTTTTT	NA	NA	TRBV5-1	TRBJ2-2
CASSPPHGSPLHF	TGTGCCAGCTCACCACCCCATGGGTCACCCCTCCACTTT	NA	NA	TRBV18	TRBJ1-6
CASSLRGATDEQYF	TGCGCCAGCAGCTTGCGGGGGGCAACGGACGAGCAGTACTTC	NA	few	TRBV5-1	TRBJ2-7
CASSIPNGQGLPYEQYF	TGTGCCAGTAGTATTCCCAACGGACAGGGACTCCCCTACGAGCAGTACTTC	TRBD1	NA	TRBV19	TRBJ2-7
CSAPSGWSYEQYF	TGCAGTGCTCCTAGCGGGTGGTCCTACGAGCAGTACTTC	TRBD2	NA	TRBV20-1	TRBJ2-7
CASSQDSALVNEQFF	TGTGCCAGCAGCCAAGATTCTGCACTAGTCAATGAGCAGTTCTTC	NA	few	TRBV4-2	TRBJ2-1
CASSDLGTGPTDTQYF	TGTGCCAGCAGTGACCTCGGGACAGGACCCACAGATACGCAGTATTTT	TRBD1	few	TRBV28	TRBJ2-3
CANKGTGGGTDTQYF	TGTGCCAACAAGGGGACGGGAGGAGGCACAGATACGCAGTATTTT	TRBD2	NA	TRBV6-1	TRBJ2-3
CASSFTGGEQYF	TGCGCCAGCAGCTTTACCGGGGGAGAGCAGTACTTC	NA	many	TRBV4-3	TRBJ2-5
CSARELGRGLHQETQYF	TGCAGTGCTAGAGAACTTGGTAGGGGGCTACACCAAGAGACCCAGTACTTC	TRBD1	NA	TRBV20-1	TRBJ2-5
CSAMGPKNIQYF	TGCAGTGCTATGGGCCCCAAAAACATTCAGTACTTC	NA	NA	TRBV20-1	TRBJ2-4
CSALLDRVGETQYF	TGCAGTGCCCTTCTCGATAGGGTGGGGGAGACCCAGTACTTC	NA	NA	TRBV20-1	TRBJ2-5
CASSQLNRRDEKLFF	TGTGCCAGCAGTCAACTTAACCGGAGGGATGAAAAACTGTTTTTT	NA	few	TRBV3-1	TRBJ1-4
CASSPRPAESYNEQFF	TGTGCCAGCAGCCCCCGACCAGCGGAATCCTACAATGAGCAGTTCTTC	NA	few	TRBV9	TRBJ2-1
CASSLSRRRGVGEQYF	TGTGCCAGCAGTTTATCGCGGCGACGAGGAGTGGGGGAGCAGTACTTC	NA	few	TRBV27	TRBJ2-7
CASSQEFYRRGYGYTF	TGTGCCAGCAGCCAAGAGTTCTATAGGAGGGGCTATGGCTACACCTTC	NA	NA	TRBV3-1	TRBJ1-2
CAISEPNPAGGEQYF	TGTGCCATCAGTGAGCCGAACCCCGCGGGGGGAGAGCAGTACTTC	TRBD2	few	TRBV10-3	TRBJ2-7
CASGTQGSGDAQYF	TGTGCCAGCGGAACACAGGGAAGTGGAGATGCGCAGTATTTT	NA	NA	TRBV27	TRBJ2-3
CSVTGSMLSYEQYF	TGCAGCGTGACCGGTTCGATGCTCTCCTACGAGCAGTACTTC	NA	few	TRBV29-1	TRBJ2-7
CASRAVDTGELFF	TGTGCCAGCAGAGCCGTGGACACCGGGGAGCTGTTTTTT	NA	NA	TRBV2	TRBJ2-2
CASSLLVRSTDTQYF	TGTGCCAGCAGTTTATTGGTCCGTAGCACAGATACGCAGTATTTT	NA	many	TRBV27	TRBJ2-3
CASGLAETASYNEQFF	TGTGCCAGCGGCCTAGCGGAAACCGCCTCCTACAATGAGCAGTTCTTC	TRBD2	NA	TRBV7-9	TRBJ2-1
CASSGRRAQPSYEQYF	TGTGCCAGCAGCGGCCGGAGGGCACAACCCTCCTACGAGCAGTACTTC	NA	once	TRBV7-8	TRBJ2-7
CASSQDPPAGGLSEQYF	TGTGCCAGCAGCCAAGACCCTCCCGCAGGGGGCTTAAGCGAGCAGTACTTC	TRBD1	NA	TRBV3-1	TRBJ2-7
CASSQDAGVGDYTF	TGCGCCAGCAGCCAAGATGCAGGGGTCGGAGACTACACCTTC	NA	NA	TRBV4-3	TRBJ1-2
CATALGGTNYNEQFF	TGTGCCACCGCCCTGGGGGGGACAAATTACAATGAGCAGTTCTTC	NA	NA	TRBV19	TRBJ2-1
CASSQDRTATEAFF	TGTGCCAGCAGCCAAGATCGTACAGCCACTGAAGCTTTCTTT	NA	few	TRBV3-1	TRBJ1-1
CASSLVPPGTGNEKLFF	TGTGCCAGCAGCTTAGTTCCCCCCGGGACAGGGAACGAAAAACTGTTTTTT	TRBD1	NA	TRBV7-2	TRBJ1-4
CASSLDPLRKQFF	TGTGCCAGCAGCTTAGATCCCCTAAGGAAGCAGTTCTTC	NA	NA	TRBV7-2	TRBJ2-1
CASSFPGTGGPRGYTF	TGTGCCAGCAGTTTCCCCGGGACAGGGGGCCCCAGGGGCTACACCTTC	TRBD1	NA	TRBV28	TRBJ1-2
CASSRNIAGGPADTQYF	TGCGCCAGCAGTAGGAATATAGCGGGAGGGCCGGCAGATACGCAGTATTTT	TRBD2	few	TRBV10-2	TRBJ2-3
CASAGAALTEQFF	TGTGCCAGCGCAGGGGCGGCTTTGACTGAGCAGTTCTTC	NA	NA	TRBV7-9	TRBJ2-1
CASSPRTSGSSYEQYF	TGTGCCAGCAGTCCCCGGACTAGCGGGAGCTCCTACGAGCAGTACTTC	TRBD2	many	TRBV18	TRBJ2-7
CASSRGLASNEQFF	TGTGCCAGCAGTCGAGGACTAGCCAGCAATGAGCAGTTCTTC	TRBD2	few	TRBV6-1	TRBJ2-1
CASSLQTGRQTQYF	TGCGCCAGCAGCTTGCAGACAGGGCGGCAGACCCAGTACTTC	TRBD1	NA	TRBV5-1	TRBJ2-5
CAGSFPTSGSDEQFF	TGTGCCGGCAGTTTCCCGACTAGCGGGAGTGATGAGCAGTTCTTC	TRBD2	NA	TRBV28	TRBJ2-1
CASSPGTGGEQYF	TGTGCCAGCAGCCCCGGGACAGGGGGCGAGCAGTACTTC	TRBD1	NA	TRBV4-2	TRBJ2-7
CASRGQGVGEQFF	TGTGCCAGCAGGGGACAGGGGGTCGGCGAGCAGTTCTTC	TRBD1	once	TRBV2	TRBJ2-1
CATSASSNQPQHF	TGTGCCACCAGCGCTAGTAGCAATCAGCCCCAGCATTTT	NA	once	TRBV15	TRBJ1-5
CAISEGTPPDTQYF	TGTGCCATCAGTGAAGGGACCCCGCCGGATACGCAGTATTTT	NA	once	TRBV10-3	TRBJ2-3
CSIGPDYSYNEQFF	TGCAGCATTGGGCCCGATTACTCCTACAATGAGCAGTTCTTC	NA	NA	TRBV29-1	TRBJ2-1
CASSLGAISLNEKLFF	TGCGCCAGCAGCCTCGGGGCCATTTCCCTGAATGAAAAACTGTTTTTT	NA	NA	TRBV5-1	TRBJ1-4
CASSLVESGGFEETQYF	TGTGCCAGCAGCTTAGTAGAGTCCGGCGGATTTGAAGAGACCCAGTACTTC	NA	NA	TRBV7-2	TRBJ2-5
CASSLGTPYQPQHF	TGTGCCAGCAGCTTAGGGACACCCTATCAGCCCCAGCATTTT	NA	NA	TRBV7-9	TRBJ1-5
CASSRQTGDYEQFF	TGCGCCAGCAGCCGCCAGACAGGGGACTATGAGCAGTTCTTC	TRBD1	NA	TRBV5-1	TRBJ2-1
CSAPLSRDFVFGTQYF	TGCAGTGCTCCCCTATCCCGGGACTTCGTGTTTGGTACGCAGTATTTT	NA	NA	TRBV20-1	TRBJ2-3
CASAVGPAKNIQYF	TGTGCCAGCGCGGTGGGCCCAGCCAAAAACATTCAGTACTTC	NA	NA	TRBV28	TRBJ2-4
CASSLGATYSYNEQFF	TGTGCCAGCAGCTTAGGGGCTACCTACTCCTACAATGAGCAGTTCTTC	NA	once	TRBV11-2	TRBJ2-1
CASSSEREGPNERYF	TGTGCCAGCAGCAGCGAGCGGGAGGGCCCCAACGAGCGGTACTTC	TRBD2	NA	TRBV5-5	TRBJ2-5
CSVGQAADTQYF	TGCAGTGTGGGACAGGCTGCAGATACGCAGTATTTT	TRBD1	NA	TRBV20-1	TRBJ2-3
CASRYDRVSYNEQFF	TGTGCCAGCAGATATGACAGGGTATCCTACAATGAGCAGTTCTTC	TRBD1	few	TRBV28	TRBJ2-1
CASSQGRSGNTIYF	TGCGCCAGCAGCCAAGGGCGATCTGGAAACACCATATATTTT	NA	few	TRBV4-1	TRBJ1-3
CSEKPPGQGGGEYTF	TGCAGCGAGAAACCTCCGGGACAGGGGGGTGGCGAATACACCTTC	TRBD1	NA	TRBV29-1	TRBJ1-2